Listed below are T cell receptor beta chains from one sample, sequenced in a study of blood T cell repertoires in COVID-19. Measured with immunoSEQ multiplex PCR; TCRdb has only the in-frame clones, and not every one. This table holds about 220,000 clones, approximately 84% found once. The source material was peripheral blood. Receptor source: a woman aged 60-75 years with acute or convalescent COVID-19. Each CDR3 is given with its conserved first and last residue. The D gene is left open where the match is weak. Clone size appears in some rows only: once, few, many, or a class for an expanded clone.

clone_size: .
j_call: TRBJ2-5
v_call: TRBV3-1/TRBV3-2
d_call: .
cdr3_aa: CASRDSRVSQETQYF
cdr3_nt: TGTGCCAGCAGGGATAGCAGGGTTTCCCAAGAGACCCAGTACTTC

clone_size: .
j_call: TRBJ1-1
v_call: TRBV5-4
d_call: .
cdr3_aa: CASSPLQGRNTEAFF
cdr3_nt: TGTGCCAGCAGCCCCCTACAGGGTCGAAATACTGAAGCTTTCTTT

clone_size: .
j_call: TRBJ2-1
v_call: TRBV5-8
d_call: TRBD1
cdr3_aa: CASSLAGTGSSEQFF
cdr3_nt: TGTGCCAGCAGCTTGGCCGGGACAGGTAGTAGTGAGCAGTTCTTC

clone_size: few
j_call: TRBJ1-5
v_call: TRBV19
d_call: .
cdr3_aa: CASSPREGGDQPQHF
cdr3_nt: TGTGCCAGTAGTCCAAGGGAGGGAGGAGATCAGCCCCAGCATTTT

clone_size: few
j_call: TRBJ2-3
v_call: TRBV19
d_call: TRBD1
cdr3_aa: CASSLGQGVADTQYF
cdr3_nt: TGTGCCAGTAGCTTAGGACAGGGGGTAGCAGATACGCAGTATTTT

clone_size: .
j_call: TRBJ1-4
v_call: TRBV7-8
d_call: TRBD1
cdr3_aa: CASSGRDRGSEKLFF
cdr3_nt: TGTGCCAGCAGCGGCCGGGACAGGGGGTCGGAAAAACTGTTTTTT

clone_size: .
j_call: TRBJ2-3
v_call: TRBV9
d_call: .
cdr3_aa: CASSVGSVPTDTQYF
cdr3_nt: TGTGCCAGCAGCGTAGGAAGCGTGCCCACAGATACGCAGTATTTT

clone_size: .
j_call: TRBJ1-4
v_call: TRBV10-1
d_call: .
cdr3_aa: CASPQGTNEKLFF
cdr3_nt: TGCGCCAGCCCCCAGGGGACTAATGAAAAACTGTTTTTT

clone_size: .
j_call: TRBJ1-4
v_call: TRBV6-5
d_call: TRBD1
cdr3_aa: CASSQYRGFNEKLFF
cdr3_nt: TGTGCCAGCAGTCAATACAGGGGATTTAATGAAAAACTGTTTTTT

clone_size: .
j_call: TRBJ1-6
v_call: TRBV19
d_call: TRBD1
cdr3_aa: CASSISPPGTANSPLHF
cdr3_nt: TGTGCCAGTAGTATCTCCCCCCCCGGGACAGCAAATTCACCCCTCCACTTT

clone_size: .
j_call: TRBJ2-5
v_call: TRBV7-9
d_call: .
cdr3_aa: CASSPGNRQKAQYF
cdr3_nt: TGTGCCAGCAGCCCTGGGAACAGGCAAAAGGCCCAGTACTTC

clone_size: .
j_call: TRBJ2-5
v_call: TRBV30
d_call: .
cdr3_aa: CAWSGGKETQYF
cdr3_nt: TGTGCCTGGAGTGGAGGTAAAGAGACCCAGTACTTC

clone_size: .
j_call: TRBJ1-1
v_call: TRBV11-3
d_call: .
cdr3_aa: CASSSSRDTEAFF
cdr3_nt: TGTGCCAGCAGCTCAAGCAGGGACACTGAAGCTTTCTTT

clone_size: .
j_call: TRBJ1-4
v_call: TRBV2
d_call: .
cdr3_aa: CASNRDNEKLFF
cdr3_nt: TGTGCCAGCAACAGGGATAATGAAAAACTGTTTTTT

clone_size: .
j_call: TRBJ2-3
v_call: TRBV18
d_call: .
cdr3_aa: CASSPLGTDTQYF
cdr3_nt: TGTGCCAGCTCTCCCCTTGGCACAGATACGCAGTATTTT

clone_size: few
j_call: TRBJ1-4
v_call: TRBV5-1
d_call: .
cdr3_aa: CASRGSTNEKLFF
cdr3_nt: TGCGCCAGCAGAGGGAGCACTAATGAAAAACTGTTTTTT

clone_size: .
j_call: TRBJ1-2
v_call: TRBV30
d_call: .
cdr3_aa: CAWSVQTTNYGYTF
cdr3_nt: TGTGCCTGGAGTGTACAGACGACTAACTATGGCTACACCTTC

clone_size: .
j_call: TRBJ2-7
v_call: TRBV7-8
d_call: .
cdr3_aa: CASSLAGGGSSYEQYF
cdr3_nt: TGTGCCAGCAGCTTAGCAGGAGGTGGAAGCTCCTACGAGCAGTACTTC

clone_size: .
j_call: TRBJ2-3
v_call: TRBV19
d_call: TRBD2
cdr3_aa: CASSKTSGGHADTQYF
cdr3_nt: TGTGCCAGTAGTAAGACTAGCGGGGGCCATGCAGATACGCAGTATTTT

clone_size: .
j_call: TRBJ1-5
v_call: TRBV20-1
d_call: .
cdr3_aa: CSASPAGNQPQHF
cdr3_nt: TGCAGTGCTAGTCCAGCGGGCAATCAGCCCCAGCATTTT

clone_size: .
j_call: TRBJ2-1
v_call: TRBV5-4
d_call: TRBD2
cdr3_aa: CASSPSPTSGGNLLYNEQFF
cdr3_nt: TGTGCCAGCAGCCCGTCTCCAACTAGCGGGGGGAACTTACTCTACAATGAGCAGTTCTTC

clone_size: .
j_call: TRBJ1-5
v_call: TRBV15
d_call: TRBD1
cdr3_aa: CATSRDRILGQGVGNQPQHF
cdr3_nt: TGTGCCACCAGCAGAGATAGGATTCTCGGACAGGGGGTTGGCAATCAGCCCCAGCATTTT

clone_size: .
j_call: TRBJ1-1
v_call: TRBV30
d_call: .
cdr3_aa: CAWSVGQGITEAFF
cdr3_nt: TGTGCCTGGAGTGTAGGGCAGGGGATCACTGAAGCTTTCTTT

clone_size: .
j_call: TRBJ2-3
v_call: TRBV11-2
d_call: TRBD2
cdr3_aa: CASSLRGGATDTQYF
cdr3_nt: TGTGCCAGCAGCTTACGCGGGGGGGCAACAGATACGCAGTATTTT

clone_size: few
j_call: TRBJ2-2
v_call: TRBV6-5
d_call: TRBD2
cdr3_aa: CASSKTSSGELFF
cdr3_nt: TGTGCCAGCAGCAAGACTAGCTCCGGGGAGCTGTTTTTT

clone_size: .
j_call: TRBJ1-2
v_call: TRBV2
d_call: TRBD1
cdr3_aa: CASSWTGGNYGYTF
cdr3_nt: TGTGCCAGCAGTTGGACAGGGGGTAACTATGGCTACACCTTC

clone_size: .
j_call: TRBJ1-4
v_call: TRBV11-3
d_call: .
cdr3_aa: CASSQAPGDCEKLFF
cdr3_nt: TGTGCCAGCAGCCAGGCCCCGGGAGACTGTGAAAAACTGTTTTTT

clone_size: few
j_call: TRBJ1-4
v_call: TRBV20-1
d_call: .
cdr3_aa: CSGGVHEKLFF
cdr3_nt: TGCAGTGGGGGGGTCCATGAAAAACTGTTTTTT

clone_size: .
j_call: TRBJ1-3
v_call: TRBV19
d_call: .
cdr3_aa: CASSPVAGRVGNTIYF
cdr3_nt: TGTGCCAGTAGTCCCGTCGCGGGAAGGGTCGGAAACACCATATATTTT

clone_size: .
j_call: TRBJ2-1
v_call: TRBV5-4
d_call: .
cdr3_aa: CASSLAGTYNEQFF
cdr3_nt: TGTGCCAGCAGCTTGGCCGGGACATACAATGAGCAGTTCTTC

clone_size: .
j_call: TRBJ2-1
v_call: TRBV6-5
d_call: TRBD1
cdr3_aa: CASSYDRVDYNEQFF
cdr3_nt: TGTGCCAGCAGTTATGACAGGGTCGACTACAATGAGCAGTTCTTC

clone_size: few
j_call: TRBJ1-1
v_call: TRBV18
d_call: .
cdr3_aa: CASSPNLRNTEAFF
cdr3_nt: TGTGCCAGCTCACCTAATCTGAGGAACACTGAAGCTTTCTTT

clone_size: .
j_call: TRBJ2-7
v_call: TRBV5-4
d_call: .
cdr3_aa: CASSLGRQVALYEQYF
cdr3_nt: TGTGCCAGCAGCTTGGGTCGGCAGGTGGCACTCTACGAGCAGTACTTC

clone_size: once
j_call: TRBJ1-3
v_call: TRBV12-3/TRBV12-4
d_call: .
cdr3_aa: CASSLGGKNTIYF
cdr3_nt: TGTGCCAGCAGTTTAGGAGGGAAGAACACCATATATTTT

clone_size: .
j_call: TRBJ2-6
v_call: TRBV19
d_call: TRBD2
cdr3_aa: CASSIGPSGVDSGANVLTF
cdr3_nt: TGTGCCAGTAGTATAGGACCTAGCGGGGTTGATTCAGGGGCCAACGTCCTGACTTTC